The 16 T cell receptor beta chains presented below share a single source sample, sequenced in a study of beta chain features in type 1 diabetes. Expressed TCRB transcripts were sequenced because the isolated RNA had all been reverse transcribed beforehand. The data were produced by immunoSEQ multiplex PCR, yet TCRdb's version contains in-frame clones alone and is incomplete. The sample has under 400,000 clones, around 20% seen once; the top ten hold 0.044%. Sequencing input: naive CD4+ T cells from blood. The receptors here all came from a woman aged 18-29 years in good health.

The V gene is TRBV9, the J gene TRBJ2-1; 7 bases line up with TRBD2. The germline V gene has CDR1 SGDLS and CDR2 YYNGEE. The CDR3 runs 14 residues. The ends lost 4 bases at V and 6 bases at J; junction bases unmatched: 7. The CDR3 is CASSLRLAPNEQFF. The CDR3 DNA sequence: TGTGCCAGCAGCTTGAGACTAGCCCCCAATGAGCAGTTCTTC.

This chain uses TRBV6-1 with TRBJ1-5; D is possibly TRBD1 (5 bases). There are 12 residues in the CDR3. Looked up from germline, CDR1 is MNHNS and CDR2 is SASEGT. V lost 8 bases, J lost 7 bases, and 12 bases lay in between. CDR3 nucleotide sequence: TGTGCCAGCGGGGCAGGAATCCAGCCCCAGCATTTT. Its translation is CASGAGIQPQHF.

Here the CDR3 DNA reads TGTGCCAGCAGCTTAGCAACGGGCAATCAGCCCCAGCATTTT. Residues: CASSLATGNQPQHF. The rearrangement joins TRBV7-8 to TRBJ1-5; the D is unclear. V lost 0 bases and J lost 2, with 5 bases in between. Germline CDR1 is SGHVS and CDR2 is FQNEAQ. The CDR3 spans 14 residues.

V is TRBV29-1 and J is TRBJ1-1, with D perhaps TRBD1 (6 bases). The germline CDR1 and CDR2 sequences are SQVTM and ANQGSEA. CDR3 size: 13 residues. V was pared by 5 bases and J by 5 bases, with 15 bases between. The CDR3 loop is CSVSLTGSTEAFF. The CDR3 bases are TGCAGCGTTTCGCTAACAGGGAGTACTGAAGCTTTCTTT.

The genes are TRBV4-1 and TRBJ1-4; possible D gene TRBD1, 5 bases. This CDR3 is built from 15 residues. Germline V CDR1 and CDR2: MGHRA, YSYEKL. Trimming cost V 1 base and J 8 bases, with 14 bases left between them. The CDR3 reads CASSQAGFGGEKLFF. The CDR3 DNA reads TGCGCCAGCAGCCAAGCGGGCTTCGGGGGGGAAAAACTGTTTTTT.

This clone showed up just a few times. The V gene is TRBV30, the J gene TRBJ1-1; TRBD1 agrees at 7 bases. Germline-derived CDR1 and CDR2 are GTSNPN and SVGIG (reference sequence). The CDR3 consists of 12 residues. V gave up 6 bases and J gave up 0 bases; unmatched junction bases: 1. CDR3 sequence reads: CACGQVNTEAFF. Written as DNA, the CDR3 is TGTGCCTGCGGACAGGTGAACACTGAAGCTTTCTTT.

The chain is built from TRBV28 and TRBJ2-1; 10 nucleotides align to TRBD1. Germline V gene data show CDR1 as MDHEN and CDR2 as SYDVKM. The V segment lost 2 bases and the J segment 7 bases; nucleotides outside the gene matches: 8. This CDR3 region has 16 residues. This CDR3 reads CASSLLPGQGDNEQFF. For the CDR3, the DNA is TGTGCCAGCAGTTTACTGCCCGGACAGGGGGATAATGAGCAGTTCTTC. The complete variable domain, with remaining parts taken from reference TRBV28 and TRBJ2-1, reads DVKVTQSSRYLVKRTGEKVFLECVQDMDHENMFWYRQDPGLGLRLIYFSYDVKMKEKGDIPEGYSVSREKKERFSLILESASTNQTSMYLCASSLLPGQGDNEQFFGPGTRLTVL.

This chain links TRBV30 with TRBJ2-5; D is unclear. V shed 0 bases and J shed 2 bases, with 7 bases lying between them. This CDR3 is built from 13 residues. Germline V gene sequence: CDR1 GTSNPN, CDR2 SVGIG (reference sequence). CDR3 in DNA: TGTGCCTGGAGTGTAATGGCTCAAGAGACCCAGTACTTC. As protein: CAWSVMAQETQYF. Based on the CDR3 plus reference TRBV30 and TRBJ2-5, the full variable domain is SQTIHQWPATLVQPVGSPLSLECTVEGTSNPNLYWYRQAAGRGLQLLFYSVGIGQISSEVPQNLSASRPQDRQFILSSKKLLLSDSGFYLCAWSVMAQETQYFGPGTRLLVL.

CDR3 nucleotides: TGTGCCTGGAGTGTACGAGGGACAGGGCATGGCTACACCTTC. This translates into CAWSVRGTGHGYTF. This rearrangement joins TRBV30 to TRBJ1-2; 9 positions agree with TRBD1. The CDR3 is 14 residues long. CDR1 is GTSNPN and CDR2 is SVGIG in the germline V gene (reference sequence). Trimming removed 0 bases from V and 6 bases from J; junction bases left unmatched: 5.

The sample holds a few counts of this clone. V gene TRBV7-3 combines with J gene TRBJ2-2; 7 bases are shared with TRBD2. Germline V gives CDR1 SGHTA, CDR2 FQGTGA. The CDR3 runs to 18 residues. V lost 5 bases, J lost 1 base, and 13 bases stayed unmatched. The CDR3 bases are TGTGCCAGCAGCCCAAGCGCCCACGGGGGGTTGAACACCGGGGAGCTGTTTTTT. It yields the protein CASSPSAHGGLNTGELFF.

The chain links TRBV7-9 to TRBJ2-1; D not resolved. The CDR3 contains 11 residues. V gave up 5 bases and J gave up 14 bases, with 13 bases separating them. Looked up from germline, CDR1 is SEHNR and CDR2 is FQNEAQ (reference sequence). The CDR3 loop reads CASSSVRFEFF. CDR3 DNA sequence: TGTGCCAGCAGCAGTGTGCGGTTCGAGTTCTTC.

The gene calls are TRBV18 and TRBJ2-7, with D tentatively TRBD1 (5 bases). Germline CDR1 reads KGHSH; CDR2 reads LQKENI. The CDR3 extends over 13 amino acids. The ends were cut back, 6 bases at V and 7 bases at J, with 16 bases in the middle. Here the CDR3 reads CASSPSKGREQYF. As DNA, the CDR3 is TGTGCCAGCTCCCCCTCTAAGGGGCGGGAGCAGTACTTC. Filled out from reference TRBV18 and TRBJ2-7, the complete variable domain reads NAGVMQNPRHLVRRRGQEARLRCSPMKGHSHVYWYRQLPEEGLKFMVYLQKENIIDESGMPKERFSAEFPKEGPSILRIQQVVRGDSAAYFCASSPSKGREQYFGPGTRLTVT.

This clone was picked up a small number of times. CDR3 protein: CASSPGLAGAEYF. The CDR3 region has the DNA TGTGCCAGCAGCCCGGGACTAGCGGGGGCCGAGTACTTC. The chain is built from TRBV5-6 and TRBJ2-5; TRBD2 matches at 14 bases. The junction had 5 bases not matched to a gene; V was cut back by 4 bases and J by 12 bases. This CDR3 contains 13 residues. The germline V gene encodes CDR1 SGHDT and CDR2 YYEEEE.

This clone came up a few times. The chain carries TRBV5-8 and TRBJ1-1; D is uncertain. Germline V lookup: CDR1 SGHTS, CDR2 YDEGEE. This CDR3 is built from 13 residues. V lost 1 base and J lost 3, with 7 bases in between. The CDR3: CASSLWPYTEAFF. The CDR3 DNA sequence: TGTGCCAGCAGCTTGTGGCCGTACACTGAAGCTTTCTTT. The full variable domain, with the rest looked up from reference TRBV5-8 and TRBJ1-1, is EAGVTQSPTHLIKTRGQQATLRCSPISGHTSVYWYQQALGLGLQFLLWYDEGEERNRGNFPPRFSGRQFPNYSSELNVNALELEDSALYLCASSLWPYTEAFFGQGTRLTVV.

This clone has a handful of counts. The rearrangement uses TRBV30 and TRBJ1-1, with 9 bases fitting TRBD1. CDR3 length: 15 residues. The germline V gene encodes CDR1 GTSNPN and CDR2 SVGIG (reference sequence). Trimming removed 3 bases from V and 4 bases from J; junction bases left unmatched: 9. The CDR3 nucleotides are TGTGCCTGGAGGGTCCGGGACAGGGTTAGCACTGAAGCTTTCTTT. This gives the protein CAWRVRDRVSTEAFF.

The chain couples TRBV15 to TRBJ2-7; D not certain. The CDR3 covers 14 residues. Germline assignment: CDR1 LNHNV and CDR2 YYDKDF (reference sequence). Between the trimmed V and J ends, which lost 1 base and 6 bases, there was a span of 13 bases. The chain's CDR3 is CATSRGDPVSEQYF. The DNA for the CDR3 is TGTGCCACCAGCAGAGGAGATCCGGTAAGCGAGCAGTACTTC. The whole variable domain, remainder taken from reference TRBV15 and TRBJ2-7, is DAMVIQNPRYQVTQFGKPVTLSCSQTLNHNVMYWYQQKSSQAPKLLFHYYDKDFNNEADTPDNFQSRRPNTSFCFLDIRSPGLGDTAMYLCATSRGDPVSEQYFGPGTRLTVT.